These 30 T cell receptor beta chains were all obtained from the same sample, sequenced in a study of T cells in Graves' hyperthyroidism and ophthalmopathy (dated by TCRdb to the late 2010s). The library was prepared using multiplex PCR. Sequencer: Illumina HiSeq 2000. The TCR beta CDR3 regions were amplified from the RNA transcripts. A first-round RT-PCR of the TCR CDR3 used the HTBI primer set with the Qiagen OneStep RT-PCR kit. The raw public reads went through TCRdb reprocessing: fastp at Q25, MiXCR clone calling, in-frame beta chains kept. Merged by CDR3 protein, the rows form single entries marked with the most common genes and DNA. In this sample the table shows around 350,000 distinct CDR3 sequences, under 20% of which occur a single time. 3% to 4% of the sample is held by the ten biggest clonotypes. The sequencing sample was made of blood. The receptor set was obtained from a woman aged 18-29 years with Graves' hyperthyroidism.

This clonotype occurred a few times. The chain employs TRBV20-1 and TRBJ1-5, with D possibly TRBD1 on 6 matching bases. V was cut by 1 base and J by 3 bases, with 16 bases left in between. CDR3 size: 16 residues. From germline, CDR1 is DFQATT and CDR2 SNEGSKA (reference sequence). The CDR3 bases are TGCAGTGCTAGAGGGGTGGGGACACCCAACAATCAGCCCCAGCATTTT. Translating gives CSARGVGTPNNQPQHF.

This clonotype has a count of ten or more. The chain is built from TRBV29-1 and TRBJ1-2; D is perhaps TRBD1 (6 bases). Germline-derived CDR1 and CDR2 are SQVTM and ANQGSEA. This CDR3 contains 13 residues. Between the trimmed V and J ends, which lost 6 bases and 2 bases, there was a span of 13 bases. As DNA, the CDR3 is TGCAGCGTGGACAGTAAAAAGAACTATGGCTACACCTTC. Protein sequence: CSVDSKKNYGYTF.

This clonotype was counted ten times or more. The CDR3 bases are TGCAGCGTTGAAGATGCCAAGAACACTGAAGCTTTCTTT. Protein sequence: CSVEDAKNTEAFF. The rearrangement links TRBV29-1 to TRBJ1-1; no firm D call. The germline gives CDR1 SQVTM, CDR2 ANQGSEA. V dropped 0 bases and J dropped 1 base, with 6 bases sitting between them. The CDR3 consists of 13 residues.

The chain recombines TRBV24-1 with TRBJ2-5; 9 nucleotides line up with TRBD2. The CDR3 loop spans 15 amino acids. Trimming removed 5 bases from V and 4 bases from J; junction bases left unmatched: 7. The germline V gene encodes CDR1 KGHDR and CDR2 SFDVKD. Written as DNA, the CDR3 is TGTGCCACCAGTGGCGGAGCGGGGGGCCGAGAGACCCAGTACTTC. It is translated as CATSGGAGGRETQYF.

This clonotype appeared many times. The CDR3 region is CSARVLGGQGYGYTF. The CDR3 coding sequence is TGCAGTGCTAGAGTTCTGGGGGGACAGGGCTATGGCTACACCTTC. V and J are TRBV20-1 and TRBJ1-2, with 9 bases identical to TRBD1. J lost 4 bases, V lost 1 base, and 7 bases had no gene match. The CDR3 has 15 residues. Per germline, CDR1 DFQATT and CDR2 SNEGSKA (reference sequence).

This clonotype has ten or more counts. This chain uses TRBV28 with TRBJ2-7, with D possibly matching TRBD1 (5 bases). V was shortened by 5 bases and J by 2 bases, with 7 bases between the two germline ends. The CDR3 runs 12 residues. CDR1 and CDR2 (germline): MDHEN, SYDVKM. The CDR3 region has the DNA TGTGCCAGCAGTGACAGAACCTACGAGCAGTACTTC. Translating it yields CASSDRTYEQYF.

This clonotype has at least ten counts. The gene calls are TRBV30 and TRBJ1-1; D is unclear. V lost 5 bases to trimming and J lost 0 bases, with 10 bases between them. Germline assignment: CDR1 GTSNPN and CDR2 SVGIG (reference sequence). The CDR3 is made up of 13 amino acids. CDR3 region: CAWFARMNTEAFF. The CDR3 DNA follows: TGTGCCTGGTTTGCGAGAATGAACACTGAAGCTTTCTTT.

This chain uses TRBV5-1 with TRBJ1-1; D is unresolved. CDR1 is SGHRS and CDR2 is YFSETQ in the germline V gene. This CDR3 is built from 14 residues. Between the trimmed V and J ends, which lost 0 bases and 4 bases, there was a span of 10 bases. The DNA of the CDR3 is TGCGCCAGCAGCTTGGTGGCGGGATCCACTGAAGCTTTCTTT. Translating it yields CASSLVAGSTEAFF.

This clonotype was counted a single time. The chain joins TRBV19 to TRBJ1-2; D is undetermined. This CDR3 has 13 amino acids. Germline lookup yields CDR1 LNHDA and CDR2 SQIVND (reference sequence). Trimming stripped 8 bases from V and 2 bases from J, with 12 bases between. CDR3: CASEGDPNYGYTF. CDR3 bases: TGTGCCAGTGAGGGTGACCCCAACTATGGCTACACCTTC.

This clonotype came up many times. The genes are TRBV11-2 and TRBJ2-2, with TRBD2 matching over 7 bases. The length of the CDR3 is 15 residues. Germline CDR1 reads SGHAT; CDR2 reads FQNNGV. V lost 0 bases and J lost 4; bases outside the gene matches: 2. The CDR3 nucleotides are TGTGCCAGCAGCTTAGACGGGGGGATCACCGGGGAGCTGTTTTTT. Amino acid sequence: CASSLDGGITGELFF.

This clonotype was seen many times. This rearrangement joins TRBV5-4 to TRBJ1-1; D is possibly TRBD1 (5 bases). V gave up 4 bases and J gave up 2 bases, with 12 bases separating them. Germline CDR1 and CDR2: SGHNT and YYREEE (reference sequence). The CDR3 runs to 14 residues. The CDR3 sequence is CASSAGLFNTEAFF. The DNA for the CDR3 is TGTGCCAGCAGCGCGGGACTATTCAACACTGAAGCTTTCTTT.

In this sample, this clonotype turned up many times. In nucleotides, the CDR3 is TGTGCCAGCAGGGATAGCGGGGGAGGGGAGACCCAGTACTTC. The encoded protein is CASRDSGGGETQYF. V usage is TRBV2 and J usage is TRBJ2-5, with TRBD2 identical over 9 bases. V dropped 6 bases and J dropped 5; count of bases not matched to a gene: 7. The CDR3 totals 14 residues. Germline loops: CDR1 SNHLY, CDR2 FYNNEI.

There are many counts of this clonotype. This chain uses TRBV7-9 with TRBJ1-2; possible D gene TRBD1, 5 bases. Germline V gene lookup returns CDR1 SEHNR and CDR2 FQNEAQ (reference sequence). Between the trimmed V and J ends, which lost 5 bases and 8 bases, there was a span of 12 bases. This CDR3 comprises 12 residues. For the CDR3, the DNA is TGTGCCAGCAGCCCACAGGACCACGGCTACACCTTC. Protein sequence: CASSPQDHGYTF.

This clonotype was picked up a small number of times. This chain uses TRBV19 with TRBJ2-6; 9 bases are shared with TRBD1. The ends lost 1 base at V and 0 bases at J; junction bases unmatched: 4. This CDR3 comprises 18 residues. Germline CDR1 LNHDA, CDR2 SQIVND (reference sequence). CDR3 sequence reads: CASSIAGTGSSGANVLTF. The CDR3 DNA sequence: TGTGCCAGTAGTATAGCAGGGACAGGGAGCTCTGGGGCCAACGTCCTGACTTTC.

Note on this clonotype: A junction end diverges from the germline sequence, so it may reflect a read error. The chain combines TRBV6-1 with TRBJ2-5, with D maybe TRBD2 (5 bases). Per germline, CDR1 MNHNS and CDR2 SASEGT. This CDR3 contains 14 residues. In nucleotides, the CDR3 is TGTGCCAGCAGTGAGTCTCGGAGGCAAGAGACCAAGTACTTC. It translates to CASSESRRQETKYF.

This clonotype was picked up many times. This chain uses TRBV10-3 with TRBJ1-1; D remains unclear. This CDR3 is 18 amino acids long. V dropped 0 bases and J dropped 7 bases, with 24 bases sitting between them. CDR1 and CDR2 (germline): ENHRY, SYGVKD. The CDR3 sequence is CAISESERERRVLHEAFF. CDR3 coding DNA: TGTGCCATCAGTGAGTCGGAGAGGGAGAGACGTGTACTCCATGAAGCTTTCTTT.

This clonotype was counted ten times or more. CDR3 in DNA: TGTGCCAGCAGCTTGCAGGAGACGAACACTGAAGCTTTCTTT. Its translation is CASSLQETNTEAFF. This chain links TRBV5-5 with TRBJ1-1; D remains ambiguous. Trimming shortened V by 1 base and J by 1 base, and 8 bases separated the two germline ends. This CDR3 spans 14 amino acids. Germline V CDR1 and CDR2: SGHKS, YYEKEE (reference sequence).

This clonotype occurred many times. The chain has TRBV5-1 and TRBJ1-1, with D perhaps matching TRBD1 (5 bases). Germline V gene sequence: CDR1 SGHRS, CDR2 YFSETQ. The CDR3 runs to 17 residues. Trimming stripped 5 bases from V and 0 bases from J, with 20 bases between. The CDR3 DNA reads as TGCGCCAGCAGTTCCACAATCGGGGCAGCCATGAACACTGAAGCTTTCTTT. This codes for CASSSTIGAAMNTEAFF.

This clonotype was recorded many times. The chain combines TRBV27 with TRBJ2-5; 14 bases align to TRBD2. The CDR3 contains 18 residues. The J segment lost 2 bases and the V segment lost 4 bases, leaving 9 bases of the junction unmatched. The germline V gene has CDR1 MNHEY and CDR2 SMNVEV (reference sequence). CDR3 sequence: CASSSLLGTSGGQETQYF. CDR3 coding DNA: TGTGCCAGCAGTTCTCTTCTAGGGACTAGCGGGGGACAAGAGACCCAGTACTTC.

This clonotype came up many times. The chain is built from TRBV12-3 or TRBV12-4 and TRBJ2-6; a possible D gene is TRBD1 (6 bases). This CDR3 has 15 amino acids. With 5 bases removed from V and 4 bases from J, the gap between germline ends came to 12 bases. The DNA for the CDR3 is TGTGCCAGCAGTCGGACAGTCGCCGGGGCCAACGTCCTGACTTTC. This encodes CASSRTVAGANVLTF.

This clonotype occurred many times. This rearrangement joins TRBV10-3 to TRBJ1-1; D possibly corresponds to TRBD1 (6 bases). The length of the CDR3 is 15 residues. The germline V gene has CDR1 ENHRY and CDR2 SYGVKD. V lost 3 bases and J 1 base, leaving 12 bases between the germline ends. The CDR3 protein is CAISDLTGTNTEAFF. The CDR3 nucleotides are TGTGCCATCAGTGACCTCACAGGGACGAACACTGAAGCTTTCTTT.

Ten or more counts support this clonotype. This chain connects TRBV10-1 to TRBJ1-2; D possibly corresponds to TRBD1 (6 bases). The CDR3 is 12 amino acids. Trimming left V 4 bases short and J 7 bases short, with 10 bases between. Germline lookup yields CDR1 WNHNN and CDR2 SYGVQD (reference sequence). CDR3 protein: CASSALGAGYTF. The CDR3 DNA follows: TGCGCCAGCAGTGCTTTGGGGGCTGGCTACACCTTC.

This clonotype appeared many times. This chain uses TRBV7-2 with TRBJ1-5; no clear D gene. V was cut by 5 bases and J by 0 bases, with 8 bases left in between. Germline CDR1 reads SGHTA; CDR2 reads FQGNSA. The CDR3 covers 14 residues. The CDR3 region has the DNA TGTGCCAGCAGCCGCTTCGGTAGCAATCAGCCCCAGCATTTT. Translation gives CASSRFGSNQPQHF.

About this clonotype: At one of its ends the junction is not consistent with the germline gene, which may arise from a read error. The rearrangement joins TRBV9 to TRBJ1-2; possible D gene TRBD1, 6 bases. Germline loops: CDR1 SGDLS, CDR2 YYNGEE. The CDR3 is 12 amino acids. In nucleotides, the CDR3 is TGTGCCAGCAGCGTAGAAGGGGGGGCCCAAGGCTTC. Translating gives CASSVEGGAQGF.

The chain uses TRBV28 and TRBJ2-3; 11 bases align to TRBD1. J was trimmed by 4 bases and V by 3 bases; bases with no gene match: 15. Germline CDR1 and CDR2: MDHEN and SYDVKM. CDR3 size: 19 residues. CDR3: CASSLEIGQGALDADTQYF. The DNA of the CDR3 is TGTGCCAGCAGTTTGGAGATTGGACAGGGGGCTCTAGATGCAGATACGCAGTATTTT.

The chain carries TRBV11-2 and TRBJ1-2, with D tentatively TRBD1 (5 bases). The CDR3 has 17 amino acids. V shed 5 bases and J shed 0 bases, with 19 bases lying between them. Looked up from germline, CDR1 is SGHAT and CDR2 is FQNNGV. CDR3 nucleotides: TGTGCCAGCAGCCCCTTTCCGACAGCTCCGACTAACTATGGCTACACCTTC. It codes for CASSPFPTAPTNYGYTF. The complete variable domain, with remaining parts taken from reference TRBV11-2 and TRBJ1-2, reads EAGVAQSPRYKIIEKRQSVAFWCNPISGHATLYWYQQILGQGPKLLIQFQNNGVVDDSQLPKDRFSAERLKGVDSTLKIQPAKLEDSAVYLCASSPFPTAPTNYGYTFGSGTRLTVV.

This clonotype has only a few counts. This sequence joins TRBV12-3 or TRBV12-4 and TRBJ2-7, with D maybe TRBD1 (6 bases). CDR3 length equals 14 residues. With 2 bases removed from V and 3 bases from J, the gap between germline ends came to 11 bases. The CDR3 nucleotides are TGTGCCAGCAGTTTAACGCCACAGGGCTACGAGCAGTACTTC. Protein product: CASSLTPQGYEQYF.

This clonotype was seen at least ten times. The chain has TRBV5-6 and TRBJ2-7; D may be TRBD1 or TRBD2 (5 bases each). This CDR3 is 14 amino acids long. Looked up from germline, CDR1 is SGHDT and CDR2 is YYEEEE. With 4 bases removed from V and 2 bases from J, the gap between germline ends came to 13 bases. In DNA form, the CDR3 reads TGTGCCAGCAGCCCCCGGGACGAAACCTACGAGCAGTACTTC. It specifies CASSPRDETYEQYF. Full variable domain (rest looked up from reference TRBV5-6 and TRBJ2-7): DAGVTQSPTHLIKTRGQQVTLRCSPKSGHDTVSWYQQALGQGPQFIFQYYEEEERQRGNFPDRFSGHQFPNYSSELNVNALLLGDSALYLCASSPRDETYEQYFGPGTRLTVT.

This clonotype occurred many times. This chain joins TRBV28 and TRBJ2-2, with no clear D. This CDR3 has 14 amino acids. The germline CDR1 and CDR2 sequences are MDHEN and SYDVKM. V was trimmed by 6 bases and J by 1 base, leaving 9 bases between them. The CDR3 spells CASSHALNTGELFF. Here the CDR3 DNA reads TGTGCCAGCAGCCACGCGTTGAACACCGGGGAGCTGTTTTTT.

This clonotype was counted at least ten times. V gene TRBV29-1 combines with J gene TRBJ1-1, with 8 bases fitting TRBD1. Germline values: CDR1 SQVTM, CDR2 ANQGSEA. CDR3 size: 14 residues. V was clipped by 6 bases and J by 2 bases; unmatched bases: 8. The CDR3 spells CSVKPTGVNTEAFF. The CDR3, as DNA: TGCAGCGTCAAGCCGACAGGGGTTAACACTGAAGCTTTCTTT.